This T cell receptor beta chain was identified during a study of cytomegalovirus exposure and HLA in healthy donors. Study context: From 190 million or so T cells, an earlier analysis saw approximately 110 million unique TCR beta sequences.

General study findings and limits: Segments of the TCR beta V type were, in most cases, productive about 87% or about 30% of the time in an earlier analysis. Most subjects had HLA-A and HLA-B alleles reportedly predicted accurately by TCR beta sequences.

Primers included in the PCR were 60 Vbeta and 13 Jbeta primers. The method was immunoSEQ multiplex PCR; TCRdb's version includes in-frame clones alone and lacks a portion of them. The sample has around 68,000 clones, around 75% seen once. V shed 7 bases and J shed 10 bases, with 13 bases lying between them. The CDR3 covers 11 residues. CDR1 MNHNS and CDR2 SASEGT come from the germline V gene. This clone has more than one count but fewer than ten. Its antigen is still unknown. J is TRBJ1-1 and V is TRBV6-1, with D maybe TRBD1 (5 bases). Sequenced material: PBMCs. This TCR was sampled from a woman under 40 in good health and CMV-seropositive. The CDR3 sequence: CASTRLGRAFF. The CDR3 bases are TGTGCCAGCACCCGCCTGGGGCGAGCTTTCTTT.